This T cell receptor beta chain was identified during a study of sequential checkpoint blockade in melanoma. On the study more broadly: First-line arms were nivolumab then ipilimumab, or the reverse, randomized 1:1. Maintenance nivolumab came after either treatment sequence.

As regards this clone: A read error may produce the germline difference seen at one junction end.

Indicated treatment: randomized to nivolumab then ipilimumab (arm A) or the reverse (arm B). PBMC sorting kept live CD3+CD8+ cells without CD19 or CD56. Clones were sequenced by immunoSEQ multiplex PCR, and TCRdb holds only the in-frame ones, with some missing. The sample consists of roughly 31,000 clones, approximately 86% of them appearing once. CDR1 is MNHEY, CDR2 SMNVEV, per germline (reference sequence). This CDR3 region has 18 residues. The source material was CD8+ T cells sorted from blood (inferred from file names), sampled from a patient given nivolumab and ipilimumab in sequence. The TCR originated in a human donor with melanoma. The rearrangement joins TRBV27 to TRBJ2-1; D is perhaps TRBD2 (5 bases). The CDR3 is CASSLSSPAASSYNEQFF. The CDR3 bases are TGTGCCAGCAGTCTATCCAGTCCAGCGGCGAGCTCCTACAATGAGCAGTTCTTC.